This T cell receptor (beta chain) was retrieved from a study of OX40 agonist ivuxolimab in advanced cancers. The overall study: Partial responses were recorded for three patients, including one with hepatocellular carcinoma and two with cutaneous melanoma.

The data were produced by immunoSEQ multiplex PCR, yet TCRdb's version contains in-frame clones alone and is incomplete. Of approximately 120,000 clones in the sample, 85% to 95% are singletons; the top ten hold about 0.81%. The CDR3 spans 14 residues. Trimming removed 4 bases from V and 3 bases from J; junction bases left unmatched: 5. Germline values: CDR1 SGDLS, CDR2 YYNGEE. This clone was detected only once. The V gene is TRBV9, the J gene TRBJ1-1, with 8 nucleotides matching TRBD1. This TCR was recovered from an adult with an advanced solid tumor such as melanoma, head and neck, liver or kidney cancer. Sequenced here: CD4+ or CD8+ T cells sorted from blood, sampled in a trial of the OX40 agonist ivuxolimab. The CDR3 loop reads CASSIGQGDTEAFF. The DNA of the CDR3 is TGTGCCAGCAGCATCGGACAGGGAGACACTGAAGCTTTCTTT.